One sample yielded the 22 T cell receptor beta chains listed below, sequenced in a study of blood T cells in healthy people across ages. A second PCR, run for roughly 7 to 12 cycles, used a sample-barcoded 5' primer plus a J-beta primer mix. TCRdb independently ran MiXCR on the 5' RACE reads; one entry per CDR3 protein. The sample shows about 1 million distinct CDR3 sequences, around 43% of them seen only once. The sample comprised blood. The receptors were gathered from an older woman in good health.

This clonotype was counted a single time. The chain combines TRBV3-1 with TRBJ2-2; 7 positions agree with TRBD1. The ends lost 3 bases at V and 4 bases at J; junction bases unmatched: 2. This CDR3 spans 14 amino acids. Germline lookup yields CDR1 LGHDT and CDR2 YNNKEL (reference sequence). The CDR3 sequence is CASSQGQTTGELFF. CDR3 DNA sequence: TGTGCCAGCAGCCAGGGACAGACCACCGGGGAGCTGTTTTTT.

This chain links TRBV28 with TRBJ2-3; TRBD2 aligns across 9 bases. The germline V gene has CDR1 MDHEN and CDR2 SYDVKM. After removal of 4 bases from V and 4 bases from J, the junction contained 3 bases not matched to a gene. This CDR3 spans 14 amino acids. The DNA for the CDR3 is TGTGCCAGCAGTTGGACTAGCGACCCAGATACGCAGTATTTT. Its translation: CASSWTSDPDTQYF.

V gene TRBV15 combines with J gene TRBJ2-1, with 13 bases fitting TRBD2. The CDR3 runs 15 residues. The J segment lost 7 bases and the V segment lost 5 bases, leaving 5 bases of the junction unmatched. Per the germline V gene, CDR1 is LNHNV and CDR2 is YYDKDF (reference sequence). The CDR3 reads CATSRTSGRSNEQFF. The CDR3 nucleotides read TGTGCCACCAGCCGGACTAGCGGGAGAAGTAATGAGCAGTTCTTC.

This clonotype was detected only once. The chain uses TRBV28 and TRBJ2-1; TRBD2 matches at 7 bases. The end of the DNA fits TRBJ2-7 better, so the J call may be wrong. Germline V gene lookup returns CDR1 MDHEN and CDR2 SYDVKM. CDR3 length equals 15 residues. CDR3 DNA sequence: TGTGCCAGCAGTCCTAGCGGATCAGACGGGGATGAGCAGTACTTC. This sequence encodes CASSPSGSDGDEQYF.

The table lists this clonotype with a few counts. The CDR3 sequence: CASSLGLAGPPSGANVLTF. The CDR3, as DNA: TGTGCCAGCAGCTTAGGACTAGCGGGACCCCCCTCTGGGGCCAACGTCCTGACTTTC. The V gene is TRBV7-3, the J gene TRBJ2-6; 12 bases align to TRBD2. The germline V gene has CDR1 SGHTA and CDR2 FQGTGA. The CDR3 extends over 19 amino acids. V was pared by 2 bases and J by 0 bases, with 5 bases of the junction left unmatched.

The gene calls are TRBV3-1 and TRBJ2-1; 14 positions match TRBD2. Trimming removed 5 bases from V and 7 bases from J; junction bases left unmatched: 4. The CDR3 extends over 15 amino acids. The germline V gene has CDR1 LGHDT and CDR2 YNNKEL (reference sequence). The CDR3 DNA sequence: TGTGCCAGCAGCTTGTGGACTAGCGGGAGGAATGAGCAGTTCTTC. It translates to CASSLWTSGRNEQFF.

This rearrangement joins TRBV11-2 to TRBJ2-1; 7 nucleotides agree with TRBD2. The J segment lost 3 bases and the V segment lost 5 bases, leaving 10 bases of the junction unmatched. CDR1 is SGHAT, CDR2 FQNNGV, per germline. The CDR3 sequence is 16 residues long. The CDR3 DNA reads as TGTGCCAGCAGCCACATCCGGGGGGTGAACTACAATGAGCAGTTCTTC. It specifies CASSHIRGVNYNEQFF.

On this clonotype: One base away lies a much larger clone, so this may be a sequencing read error. V and J are TRBV20-1 and TRBJ2-7, with D perhaps TRBD2 (6 bases). Per germline, CDR1 DFQATT and CDR2 SNEGSKA (reference sequence). CDR3 length equals 15 residues. The V gene lost 0 bases and the J gene lost 8 bases, with 20 bases spanning the gap. CDR3 bases: TGCAGTGCTAGAGATTGGGTGACTAGGATTGATAAGCAGTACTTC. As protein: CSARDWVTRIDKQYF.

The chain carries TRBV6-2 or TRBV6-3 and TRBJ2-3; 10 bases are shared with TRBD1. Trimming at V came to 1 base and at J to 6 bases, leaving 7 bases not matched to a gene. This CDR3 is built from 16 residues. Germline V gene lookup returns CDR1 MNHEY and CDR2 SVGEGT. The CDR3 DNA is TGTGCCAGCAGTTACTTTGGGACAGGGGTATTGGATACGCAGTATTTT. Encoded protein: CASSYFGTGVLDTQYF.

The chain employs TRBV5-1 and TRBJ2-1; 9 bases map to TRBD2. This CDR3 is built from 17 residues. Germline CDR1 reads SGHRS; CDR2 reads YFSETQ. Trimming took 2 bases from V and 4 from J; bases not matched to a gene: 10. CDR3 sequence (DNA): TGCGCCAGCAGCTTACCCAGCGGGAGGCCCTCGTACAATGAGCAGTTCTTC. It is translated as CASSLPSGRPSYNEQFF.

This clonotype was counted between two and nine times. The chain employs TRBV20-1 and TRBJ2-3, with D perhaps TRBD2 (6 bases). Germline values: CDR1 DFQATT, CDR2 SNEGSKA (reference sequence). V was trimmed by 4 bases and J by 1 base, leaving 15 bases between them. The CDR3 is made up of 15 amino acids. In DNA form, the CDR3 reads TGCAGTGCTACTAGCCGGGACTTGGGCACAGATACGCAGTATTTT. It translates to CSATSRDLGTDTQYF.

The V and J genes are TRBV11-2 and TRBJ2-1, with D perhaps TRBD1 or TRBD2 (5 bases each). With 2 bases removed from V and 5 bases from J, the gap between germline ends came to 16 bases. Germline V gene sequence: CDR1 SGHAT, CDR2 FQNNGV. This CDR3 is built from 16 residues. This CDR3 is CASSLRLGRVDNEQFF. CDR3 bases: TGTGCCAGCAGCTTACGGCTGGGGCGGGTAGACAATGAGCAGTTCTTC.

This chain uses TRBV5-1 with TRBJ2-1; tentatively, D is TRBD2 (6 bases). CDR1 is SGHRS and CDR2 is YFSETQ in the germline V gene. The CDR3 consists of 16 residues. Trimming shortened V by 4 bases and J by 3 bases, and 17 bases separated the two germline ends. CDR3 amino acids: CASSLTASAHYNEQFF. In nucleotides, the CDR3 is TGCGCCAGCAGCCTAACGGCTAGCGCCCACTACAATGAGCAGTTCTTC.

The chain recombines TRBV25-1 with TRBJ2-3, with D perhaps TRBD2 (6 bases). Trimming removed 4 bases from V and 4 bases from J, with 12 bases in between. The CDR3 is 14 residues long. Germline V gene sequence: CDR1 MGHDK, CDR2 SYGVNS. CDR3 in amino acids: CASSGPGLPDTQYF. Here the CDR3 DNA reads TGTGCCAGCAGTGGACCGGGACTCCCAGATACGCAGTATTTT.

This clonotype showed up just once. The chain carries TRBV7-6 and TRBJ1-4; D is unresolved. Trimming removed 1 base from V and 5 bases from J, with 20 bases in between. This CDR3 contains 18 residues. Germline CDR1 SGHVS, CDR2 FNYEAQ. CDR3 in DNA: TGTGCCAGCAGCTTAGACCCCCCCGGAAGGAAGGGCAATGAAAAACTGTTTTTT. Protein product: CASSLDPPGRKGNEKLFF.

V usage is TRBV9 and J usage is TRBJ2-3; 9 bases map to TRBD2. The germline gives CDR1 SGDLS, CDR2 YYNGEE. V gave up 3 bases and J gave up 2 bases; unmatched junction bases: 7. This CDR3 is 16 amino acids long. CDR3 loop: CASSEGGGGLTDTQYF. The CDR3 DNA sequence: TGTGCCAGCAGCGAGGGCGGGGGGGGCCTCACAGATACGCAGTATTTT.

This chain links TRBV6-6 with TRBJ2-3; unclear D gene. V gave up 6 bases and J gave up 4 bases, with 11 bases separating them. Germline lookup yields CDR1 MNHNY and CDR2 SVGAGI (reference sequence). The CDR3 spans 13 residues. The CDR3 sequence: CASSLRSADTQYF. The CDR3 nucleotides are TGTGCCAGCAGCCTTAGAAGCGCAGATACGCAGTATTTT.

V usage is TRBV20-1 and J usage is TRBJ2-7; 8 nucleotides line up with TRBD1. The germline V gene encodes CDR1 DFQATT and CDR2 SNEGSKA (reference sequence). The CDR3 sequence is 15 residues long. After removal of 4 bases from V and 3 bases from J, the junction contained 11 bases not matched to a gene. The CDR3 sequence is CSANPDRDTYYEQYF. The CDR3 DNA reads TGCAGTGCTAACCCGGACAGGGATACATACTACGAGCAGTACTTC.

This clonotype appeared many times. The chain joins TRBV27 to TRBJ2-5; no definite D call. Trimming took 2 bases from V and 0 from J, leaving 7 bases between them. Germline CDR1 is MNHEY and CDR2 is SMNVEV (reference sequence). This CDR3 contains 14 residues. In DNA form, the CDR3 reads TGTGCCAGCAGTTTACTGGGGAACCAAGAGACCCAGTACTTC. This sequence encodes CASSLLGNQETQYF.

This clonotype has a handful of counts. V gene TRBV5-6 combines with J gene TRBJ2-7; D is unclear. The CDR3 loop spans 13 amino acids. V lost 2 bases to trimming and J lost 6 bases, with 12 bases between them. From germline, CDR1 is SGHDT and CDR2 YYEEEE. CDR3 residues: CASSFPGMGEQYF. The CDR3 nucleotides are TGTGCCAGCAGCTTTCCGGGTATGGGCGAGCAGTACTTC. Drawing the rest from reference TRBV5-6 and TRBJ2-7, the complete variable domain is DAGVTQSPTHLIKTRGQQVTLRCSPKSGHDTVSWYQQALGQGPQFIFQYYEEEERQRGNFPDRFSGHQFPNYSSELNVNALLLGDSALYLCASSFPGMGEQYFGPGTRLTVT.

V and J are TRBV10-3 and TRBJ2-5; the match to TRBD1 covers 12 bases. There are 18 residues in the CDR3. V was clipped by 2 bases and J by 4 bases; unmatched bases: 11. Germline CDR1 and CDR2: ENHRY and SYGVKD. The CDR3: CAISEPAPGQGARETQYF. CDR3 nucleotide sequence: TGTGCCATCAGTGAGCCGGCCCCGGGACAGGGGGCTCGAGAGACCCAGTACTTC.

The CDR3 bases are TGTGCCAGCAGCTTAGAGTTCAGAGCGGACACTGAAGCTTTCTTT. Protein product: CASSLEFRADTEAFF. The V and J genes are TRBV11-2 and TRBJ1-1; D call uncertain. This CDR3 is built from 15 residues. Germline V lookup: CDR1 SGHAT, CDR2 FQNNGV. The ends were cut back, 0 bases at V and 3 bases at J, with 11 bases in the middle. The entire variable domain, with the rest obtained from reference TRBV11-2 and TRBJ1-1, is as follows: EAGVAQSPRYKIIEKRQSVAFWCNPISGHATLYWYQQILGQGPKLLIQFQNNGVVDDSQLPKDRFSAERLKGVDSTLKIQPAKLEDSAVYLCASSLEFRADTEAFFGQGTRLTVV.